This T cell receptor (beta chain) was sequenced during a study of blood T cell repertoires in COVID-19. Produced via immunoSEQ multiplex PCR; TCRdb's table is partial and in-frame only. In the table there are approximately 180,000 clones, 65% to 85% of which are singletons. Germline V gene data show CDR1 as LNHDA and CDR2 as SQIVND (reference sequence). The CDR3 is 13 residues long. The ends lost 5 bases at V and 7 bases at J; junction bases unmatched: 4. The sample holds a few counts of this clone. The genes are TRBV19 and TRBJ2-7; 11 bases align to TRBD1. Sequences were obtained from peripheral blood. The TCR originated in a woman in her forties with COVID-19, enrolled during active disease. In DNA, the CDR3 is TGTGCCAGTAGTGGACAGGGGGCTAGAGAGCAGTACTTC. Protein sequence: CASSGQGAREQYF.